Each of the 23 T cell receptor beta chains below was sequenced from the same sample in a study of blood T cells in healthy people across ages. Sample-barcoded 5' priming and a J-beta primer mix drove a second PCR of roughly 7 to 11 cycles. TCRdb reprocessed the 5' RACE reads via MiXCR and lists one record per CDR3 protein. The repertoire holds around 990,000 distinct CDR3 sequences, with 20% to 25% as singletons. These data were also reused for a study on T cells of mothers and their children.

The sequencing input was blood. The receptor source for this set is a girl under 10 years old in good health.

The chain links TRBV4-1 to TRBJ2-1; the D is unclear. Per germline, CDR1 MGHRA and CDR2 YSYEKL. The CDR3 covers 17 residues. V shed 1 base and J shed 4 bases, with 17 bases lying between them. CDR3 sequence reads: CASSQVPFLLDYNEQFF. CDR3 bases: TGCGCCAGCAGCCAAGTCCCTTTTCTTCTAGATTACAATGAGCAGTTCTTC.

The chain recombines TRBV7-8 with TRBJ2-2; the D gene could be TRBD1 or TRBD2 (5 bases each). V was pared by 5 bases and J by 0 bases, with 16 bases between. Germline V lookup: CDR1 SGHVS, CDR2 FQNEAQ. CDR3 length: 17 amino acids. The CDR3 nucleotides are TGTGCCAGCAGCCGATTCGCCGGGACGGCGAACACCGGGGAGCTGTTTTTT. Translation: CASSRFAGTANTGELFF.

The chain links TRBV29-1 to TRBJ2-5, with 9 bases matching TRBD2. Trimming at V came to 8 bases and at J to 0 bases, leaving 16 bases not matched to a gene. This CDR3 comprises 17 residues. The V gene's germline CDR1 is SQVTM and CDR2 ANQGSEA. CDR3 nucleotides: TGCAGCACCCGAGGACTAGCGAACTCCAGAAACCAAGAGACCCAGTACTTC. Its protein product is CSTRGLANSRNQETQYF.

The V and J genes are TRBV12-3 or TRBV12-4 and TRBJ1-3; 7 nucleotides align to TRBD1. This CDR3 comprises 15 residues. V lost 7 bases to trimming and J lost 3 bases; unmatched junction nucleotides: 9. The CDR3 nucleotides are TGTGCCAGCACCGAAAGGGGGCTGGGTGGAAACACCATATATTTT. Amino acid sequence: CASTERGLGGNTIYF.

This clonotype appeared a few times. The V gene is TRBV6-2 or TRBV6-3, the J gene TRBJ2-1; 13 bases fit TRBD2. Germline loops: CDR1 MNHEY, CDR2 SVGEGT. The CDR3 has 16 amino acids. The trim removed 7 bases at V and 4 bases at J, leaving 7 bases unmatched. CDR3 residues: CASIPLAGGIYNEQFF. CDR3 nucleotides: TGTGCCAGCATCCCACTAGCGGGAGGGATATACAATGAGCAGTTCTTC.

This clonotype was picked up many times. The V call is TRBV2, the J call TRBJ2-7, with 8 bases fitting TRBD1. The germline V gene has CDR1 SNHLY and CDR2 FYNNEI. J was trimmed by 0 bases and V by 4 bases; bases with no gene match: 2. The CDR3 runs 14 residues. This chain's CDR3 is CASSGTGSSYEQYF. DNA of the CDR3: TGTGCCAGCAGTGGGACAGGGAGCTCCTACGAGCAGTACTTC.

The chain couples TRBV2 to TRBJ2-1; D tentatively fits TRBD1 or TRBD2 (5 bases each). This CDR3 comprises 11 residues. Trimming removed 11 bases from V and 7 bases from J, with 12 bases in between. Germline V lookup: CDR1 SNHLY, CDR2 FYNNEI. The CDR3 nucleotides read TGTGCCGGCACTAGGGGAAATGAGCAGTTCTTC. Translated: CAGTRGNEQFF.

The rearrangement joins TRBV27 to TRBJ2-3, with D unclear. The germline CDR1 and CDR2 sequences are MNHEY and SMNVEV (reference sequence). The V gene lost 3 bases and the J gene lost 5 bases, with 9 bases spanning the gap. The CDR3 has 13 amino acids. CDR3 bases: TGTGCCAGCAGTTTTTTCCGTCAAGATACGCAGTATTTT. Amino acids: CASSFFRQDTQYF.

This clonotype was seen more than once but under ten times. The rearrangement joins TRBV10-3 to TRBJ2-2; no definite D call. V lost 0 bases and J lost 3, with 5 bases in between. This CDR3 has 14 amino acids. Germline V gives CDR1 ENHRY, CDR2 SYGVKD. CDR3: CAISESFDTGELFF. Here the CDR3 DNA reads TGTGCCATCAGTGAGTCGTTCGACACCGGGGAGCTGTTTTTT.

As concerns this clonotype: A much larger clone lies one base from this, so it may be a read error. The chain couples TRBV20-1 to TRBJ2-4; 8 bases map to TRBD2. This CDR3 is 18 amino acids long. V was pared by 3 bases and J by 11 bases, with 24 bases of the junction left unmatched. Germline CDR1 reads DFQATT; CDR2 reads SNEGSKA (reference sequence). CDR3 sequence: CSASHALGLVGVGVVQYF. DNA of the CDR3: TGCAGTGCTAGTCACGCATTGGGACTAGTGGGAGTGGGGGTCGTTCAGTACTTC.

This clonotype was detected a few times. J is TRBJ1-1 and V is TRBV28, with D possibly matching TRBD1 (5 bases). CDR3 size: 13 residues. Trimming shortened V by 7 bases and J by 2 bases, and 11 bases separated the two germline ends. CDR1 and CDR2 (germline): MDHEN, SYDVKM. The CDR3 sequence: CASNMRGNTEAFF. CDR3 in DNA: TGTGCCAGCAATATGAGGGGCAACACTGAAGCTTTCTTT.

This clonotype was picked up a small number of times. V is TRBV5-1 and J is TRBJ2-5; TRBD2 matches at 13 bases. The CDR3 runs 20 residues. J lost 0 bases, V lost 0 bases, and 11 bases had no gene match. The germline V gene has CDR1 SGHRS and CDR2 YFSETQ. CDR3 DNA sequence: TGCGCCAGCAGCTTGGACCCCTCCGGGACTAGCGGGGCGTACCAAGAGACCCAGTACTTC. Its protein product is CASSLDPSGTSGAYQETQYF.

This sequence joins TRBV10-2 and TRBJ2-5; D not certain. V was cut by 6 bases and J by 4 bases, with 9 bases left in between. Germline V gene lookup returns CDR1 WSHSY and CDR2 SAAADI. CDR3 length: 12 residues. The CDR3: CASRTNVETQYF. The DNA of the CDR3 is TGCGCCAGCAGGACGAATGTAGAGACCCAGTACTTC.

The genes are TRBV20-1 and TRBJ1-1; D is perhaps TRBD1 (5 bases). CDR1 DFQATT and CDR2 SNEGSKA come from the germline V gene (reference sequence). V gave up 2 bases and J gave up 4 bases, with 8 bases separating them. The CDR3 runs to 12 residues. For the CDR3, the DNA is TGCAGTGCTAGATGGGGGTTCACTGAAGCTTTCTTT. Translation gives CSARWGFTEAFF.

This sequence joins TRBV13 and TRBJ2-1; a possible D gene is TRBD2 (6 bases). The germline gives CDR1 PRHDT, CDR2 FYEKMQ (reference sequence). The ends were cut back, 3 bases at V and 0 bases at J, with 18 bases in the middle. The CDR3 contains 18 residues. The CDR3 sequence is CASSLAGRRLSSYNEQFF. CDR3 bases: TGTGCCAGCAGCTTGGCGGGGCGAAGACTGAGCTCCTACAATGAGCAGTTCTTC.

The V and J genes are TRBV7-9 and TRBJ2-4; 7 nucleotides line up with TRBD2. The germline gives CDR1 SEHNR, CDR2 FQNEAQ (reference sequence). The CDR3 loop spans 16 amino acids. With V trimmed by 4 bases and J by 7 bases, 13 bases remained unmatched. The CDR3 loop is CASSSRGEDSGNIQYF. CDR3 sequence (DNA): TGTGCCAGCAGCTCCCGGGGAGAAGATAGCGGGAACATTCAGTACTTC.

Of note for this clonotype: Lacking the conserved final phenylalanine or tryptophan, this CDR3 likely reflects a read error. The DNA is omitted, as the CDR3 cannot be located on it reliably, and the CDR3 follows TCRdb's listing. V is TRBV2 and J is TRBJ2-1; the D call in the table, TRBD2, was not verified against the DNA. Germline loops: CDR1 SNHLY, CDR2 FYNNEI. The CDR3 region is 11 residues in length, termini included. The CDR3 here is CASSEGLAATI.

This clonotype was counted only a few times. The V call is TRBV7-9, the J call TRBJ2-1, with 7 bases identical to TRBD1. Germline CDR1 and CDR2: SEHNR and FQNEAQ (reference sequence). V trimming: 4 bases; J trimming: 7 bases; junction bases outside the gene matches: 19. CDR3 length equals 18 residues. The CDR3 reads CASSSRHKTGALGNEQFF. The CDR3 nucleotides read TGTGCCAGCAGCTCACGCCACAAAACAGGGGCGCTGGGTAATGAGCAGTTCTTC.

The chain links TRBV28 to TRBJ2-7, with 14 bases identical to TRBD2. The V segment lost 6 bases and the J segment 5 bases; nucleotides outside the gene matches: 6. The CDR3 covers 15 residues. Germline V gene lookup returns CDR1 MDHEN and CDR2 SYDVKM. The CDR3 reads CASSPGLAGDNEQYF. The DNA of the CDR3 is TGTGCCAGCAGCCCGGGACTAGCGGGAGACAACGAGCAGTACTTC.

Of note for this clonotype: The junction departs from the called germline gene at one end, perhaps through a read error. The chain recombines TRBV6-5 with TRBJ2-2; TRBD1 matches 7 bases. CDR1 is MNHEY and CDR2 is SVGAGI in the germline V gene. The CDR3 length is 15 residues. The chain's CDR3 is CACSYPGQATGELFF. CDR3 coding DNA: TGTGCCTGCAGTTACCCCGGACAGGCCACCGGGGAGCTGTTTTTT.

This clonotype came up a few times. DNA for the CDR3: TGTGCCAGCAGTCCCCACGATGGGGGGGGGGAGCAGTACTTC. Its protein product is CASSPHDGGGEQYF. The chain uses TRBV12-3 or TRBV12-4 and TRBJ2-7; 7 bases match TRBD2. With V trimmed by 5 bases and J by 7 bases, 11 bases remained unmatched. The CDR3 is 14 residues long.

CDR3 region: CASSSGIGGTQYF. The CDR3 DNA reads as TGTGCCAGCAGCTCAGGCATAGGAGGTACGCAGTATTTT. The rearrangement uses TRBV7-2 and TRBJ2-3; TRBD2 might be the D (5 bases). Deletions cut 4 bases from V and 8 bases from J, with 13 bases between. This CDR3 contains 13 residues. Germline V gives CDR1 SGHTA, CDR2 FQGNSA.

This clonotype was detected a few times. V usage is TRBV20-1 and J usage is TRBJ2-7; D is uncertain. Per the germline V gene, CDR1 is DFQATT and CDR2 is SNEGSKA (reference sequence). The CDR3 covers 13 residues. The V and J ends lost 3 bases and 6 bases respectively, with 15 bases between them. The DNA for the CDR3 is TGCAGTGCTAGCCCCAGTCCACTTAGCGAGCAGTACTTC. This translates into CSASPSPLSEQYF.